Presented here are 9 T cell receptor beta chains from one specimen sequenced in a study of blood T cell repertoires in COVID-19. The assay was immunoSEQ multiplex PCR, and TCRdb's table has in-frame clones only and misses some. Here the sample spans approximately 120,000 clones, roughly four fifths being singletons. Material for sequencing was peripheral blood. The source is a man aged 55 to 69 with acute or convalescent COVID-19.

The V and J genes are TRBV5-1 and TRBJ2-1; 7 bases match TRBD2. The CDR3 has 15 amino acids. Germline V gene lookup returns CDR1 SGHRS and CDR2 YFSETQ. V lost 0 bases to trimming and J lost 4 bases; unmatched junction nucleotides: 4. CDR3 in amino acids: CASSLGSSGYNEQFF. CDR3 sequence (DNA): TGCGCCAGCAGCTTGGGATCTAGCGGTTACAATGAGCAGTTCTTC.

The CDR3 bases are TGTGCCAGCAGCGTAGATGTAGGGAGCTTCTCTGGAAACACCATATATTTT. Amino acids: CASSVDVGSFSGNTIYF. The chain combines TRBV9 with TRBJ1-3; D remains unclear. The V end was cut by 0 bases, the J end by 0 bases, with 13 bases between. CDR3 length: 17 residues. From germline, CDR1 is SGDLS and CDR2 YYNGEE.

The chain couples TRBV28 to TRBJ2-4; D uncertain. The CDR3 totals 15 residues. The germline gives CDR1 MDHEN, CDR2 SYDVKM. Trimming removed 7 bases from V and 0 bases from J, with 13 bases in between. For the CDR3, the DNA is TGTGCCAGCAAGCTGCTAAAACTAGCCAAAAACATTCAGTACTTC. It encodes CASKLLKLAKNIQYF. Full variable domain (missing parts from reference TRBV28 and TRBJ2-4): DVKVTQSSRYLVKRTGEKVFLECVQDMDHENMFWYRQDPGLGLRLIYFSYDVKMKEKGDIPEGYSVSREKKERFSLILESASTNQTSMYLCASKLLKLAKNIQYFGAGTRLSVL.

The count of this clone is one. The rearrangement uses TRBV5-1 and TRBJ2-4; perhaps TRBD2 as D (6 bases). Trimming took off 0 bases at V and 8 bases at J, with 9 bases between the two ends. The length of the CDR3 is 13 residues. Germline CDR1 and CDR2: SGHRS and YFSETQ. The CDR3 DNA is TGCGCCAGCAGCTTGGGACTAGGAGACATTCAGTACTTC. This translates into CASSLGLGDIQYF.

This chain connects TRBV27 to TRBJ2-1; 11 nucleotides line up with TRBD2. Germline V gene lookup returns CDR1 MNHEY and CDR2 SMNVEV (reference sequence). The trim removed 0 bases at V and 4 bases at J, leaving 2 bases unmatched. The CDR3 runs 16 residues. The DNA of the CDR3 is TGTGCCAGCAGTTTATCGAGACTAGCGGGGTACAATGAGCAGTTCTTC. Translation gives CASSLSRLAGYNEQFF.

This chain connects TRBV5-5 to TRBJ1-5; TRBD1 matches 8 bases. V dropped 4 bases and J dropped 5; count of bases not matched to a gene: 8. Germline V lookup: CDR1 SGHKS, CDR2 YYEKEE (reference sequence). This CDR3 contains 15 residues. In DNA form, the CDR3 reads TGTGCCAGCAGCCCTGGACAGGGATTATATCAGCCCCAGCATTTT. Translated: CASSPGQGLYQPQHF.

The J gene is TRBJ2-1, the V gene TRBV12-5, with 15 bases lining up with TRBD2. CDR3 length equals 16 residues. Germline V gene data show CDR1 as LGHNT and CDR2 as FRNRAP. Unmatched junction bases numbered 7, after V lost 4 bases and J lost 9 bases. This CDR3 is CASGSVGLAGGGEQFF. The CDR3 coding sequence is TGTGCTAGTGGTTCCGTGGGACTAGCGGGAGGCGGTGAGCAGTTCTTC.

The chain uses TRBV7-9 and TRBJ1-1; 9 nucleotides line up with TRBD1. The germline V gene encodes CDR1 SEHNR and CDR2 FQNEAQ (reference sequence). The CDR3 has 13 amino acids. V dropped 2 bases and J dropped 6; count of bases not matched to a gene: 1. CDR3 amino acids: CASSLRQGAEAFF. The CDR3 nucleotides read TGTGCCAGCAGCTTACGACAGGGGGCTGAAGCTTTCTTT.

The rearrangement uses TRBV27 and TRBJ2-6; perhaps TRBD1 as D (5 bases). Trimming pared 3 bases from V and 4 bases from J, leaving 7 bases between. CDR1 is MNHEY, CDR2 SMNVEV, per germline (reference sequence). This CDR3 spans 14 amino acids. The CDR3 coding sequence is TGTGCCAGCAGTTTTAACAGGGGGGCCAACGTCCTGACTTTC. It codes for CASSFNRGANVLTF.